The text below deals with one TCR beta chain. What it recognizes is unknown. The record originates from a study of CD8+CD57+ T cells in acquired aplastic anemia. Background on the study: The sorted CD4+ and CD8+ cells yielded an average approximately 3 ug of DNA.

By flow cytometry, patients selected for sequencing had shown an expansion of CD8+CD57+ cells. Study-wide results and limits: Simpson's diversity of CD8+ cells was not significantly different in patients compared with controls. It was found that almost 30 CD8+ CDR3 sequences were shared between patients and controls.

The study profiled TCR beta VDJ and CDR3 using genomic DNA as template. TCRdb passed the reads through MiXCR, listing each CDR3 protein once. The profile shows more than 200,000 distinct CDR3 sequences, about half of them singletons. Germline loops: CDR1 SQVTM, CDR2 ANQGSEA. V was pared by 7 bases and J by 2 bases, with 10 bases between. The CDR3 runs to 12 residues. This TCR was recovered from a human donor with aplastic anemia. The chain links TRBV29-1 to TRBJ2-3, with D uncertain. Sequencing input: sorted CD4+, CD8+, or CD8+CD57+ T cells (not recorded which) from PBMCs. The CDR3 region is CSGRPPTDTQYF. Here the CDR3 DNA reads TGCAGCGGAAGGCCACCCACAGATACGCAGTATTTT.